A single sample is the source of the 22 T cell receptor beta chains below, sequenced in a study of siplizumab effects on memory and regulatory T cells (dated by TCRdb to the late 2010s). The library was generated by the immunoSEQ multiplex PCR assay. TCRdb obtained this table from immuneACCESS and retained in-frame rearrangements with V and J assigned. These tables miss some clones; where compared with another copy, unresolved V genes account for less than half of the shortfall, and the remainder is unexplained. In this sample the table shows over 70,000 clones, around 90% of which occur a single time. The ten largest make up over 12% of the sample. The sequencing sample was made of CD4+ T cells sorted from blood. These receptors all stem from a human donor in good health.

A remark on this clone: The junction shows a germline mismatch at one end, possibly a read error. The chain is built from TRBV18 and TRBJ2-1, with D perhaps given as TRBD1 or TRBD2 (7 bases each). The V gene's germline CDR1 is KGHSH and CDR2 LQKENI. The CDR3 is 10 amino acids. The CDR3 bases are TGTGCCAGTCAGGGGGGGGTCCTGATCTTC. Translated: CASQGGVLIF.

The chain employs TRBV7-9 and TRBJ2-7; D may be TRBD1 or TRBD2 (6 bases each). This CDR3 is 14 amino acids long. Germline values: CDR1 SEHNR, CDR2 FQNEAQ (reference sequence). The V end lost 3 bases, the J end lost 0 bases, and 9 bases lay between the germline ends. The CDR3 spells CASSLRGVSYEQYF. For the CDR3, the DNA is TGTGCCAGCAGCTTGAGGGGGGTCTCCTACGAGCAGTACTTC.

The CDR3 region has the DNA TGTGCCAGTAGTATCCGTTTAGCGGGAGGGGCCAATGAGCAGTTCTTC. It encodes CASSIRLAGGANEQFF. This chain joins TRBV19 and TRBJ2-1; TRBD2 agrees at 11 bases. V dropped 3 bases and J dropped 6; count of bases not matched to a gene: 7. CDR1 is LNHDA and CDR2 is SQIVND in the germline V gene (reference sequence). The CDR3 sequence is 16 residues long.

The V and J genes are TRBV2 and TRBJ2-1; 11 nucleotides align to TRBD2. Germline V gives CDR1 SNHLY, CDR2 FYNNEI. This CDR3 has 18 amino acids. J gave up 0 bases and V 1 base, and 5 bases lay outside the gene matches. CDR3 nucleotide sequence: TGTGCCAGCAGTGAAGTTAGCGGGAGGGCCCTCTCCTACAATGAGCAGTTCTTC. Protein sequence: CASSEVSGRALSYNEQFF.

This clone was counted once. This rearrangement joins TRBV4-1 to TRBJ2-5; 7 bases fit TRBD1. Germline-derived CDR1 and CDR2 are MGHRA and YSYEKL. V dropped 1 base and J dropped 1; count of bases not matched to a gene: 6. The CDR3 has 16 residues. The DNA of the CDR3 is TGCGCCAGCAGCCAAGGTCGACAGGGATCCCAAGAGACCCAGTACTTC. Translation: CASSQGRQGSQETQYF.

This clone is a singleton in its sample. The CDR3 bases are TGTGCCAGCAGTGCGGAGACCCAGTACTTC. Its protein is CASSAETQYF. This sequence joins TRBV11-2 and TRBJ2-5; D gene ambiguous. Germline V gene lookup returns CDR1 SGHAT and CDR2 FQNNGV. Trimming stripped 6 bases from V and 5 bases from J, with 4 bases between. The CDR3 sequence is 10 residues long.

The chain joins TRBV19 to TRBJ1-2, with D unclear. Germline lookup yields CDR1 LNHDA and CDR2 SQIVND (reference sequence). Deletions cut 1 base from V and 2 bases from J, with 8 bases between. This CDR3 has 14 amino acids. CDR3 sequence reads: CASSIATANYGYTF. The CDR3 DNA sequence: TGTGCCAGTAGTATAGCGACTGCAAACTATGGCTACACCTTC.

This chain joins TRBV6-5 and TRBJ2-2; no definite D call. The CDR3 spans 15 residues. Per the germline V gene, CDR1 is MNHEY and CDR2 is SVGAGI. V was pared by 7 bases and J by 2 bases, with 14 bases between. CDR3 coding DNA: TGTGCCAGCACCGTAACCCGCACAAACACCGGGGAGCTGTTTTTT. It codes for CASTVTRTNTGELFF.

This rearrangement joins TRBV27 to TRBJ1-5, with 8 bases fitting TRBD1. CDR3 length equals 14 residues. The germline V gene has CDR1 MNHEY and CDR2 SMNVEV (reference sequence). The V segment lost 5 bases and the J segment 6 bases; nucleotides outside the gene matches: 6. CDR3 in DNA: TGTGCCAGCAGTCTCCGGACAGGGAGTCAGCCCCAGCATTTT. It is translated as CASSLRTGSQPQHF.

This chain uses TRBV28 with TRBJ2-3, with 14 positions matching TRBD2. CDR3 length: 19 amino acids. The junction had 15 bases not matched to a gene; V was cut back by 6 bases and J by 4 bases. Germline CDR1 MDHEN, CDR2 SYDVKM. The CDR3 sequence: CASSPHGTSGRGVADTQYF. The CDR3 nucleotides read TGTGCCAGCAGCCCCCACGGGACTAGCGGGAGAGGGGTAGCAGATACGCAGTATTTT.

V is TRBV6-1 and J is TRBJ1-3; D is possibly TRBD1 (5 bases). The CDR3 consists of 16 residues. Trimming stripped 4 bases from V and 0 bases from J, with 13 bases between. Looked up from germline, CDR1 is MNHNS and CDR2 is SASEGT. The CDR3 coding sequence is TGTGCCAGCAGTGCCGTAGGACACTACTCTGGAAACACCATATATTTT. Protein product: CASSAVGHYSGNTIYF.

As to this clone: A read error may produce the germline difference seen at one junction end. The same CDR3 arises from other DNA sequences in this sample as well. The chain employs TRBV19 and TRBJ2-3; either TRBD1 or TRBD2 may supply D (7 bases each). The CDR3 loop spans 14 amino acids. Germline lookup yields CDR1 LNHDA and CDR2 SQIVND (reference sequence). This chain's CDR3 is CASRRGGGTDTQYF. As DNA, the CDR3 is TGTGCCAGTAGAAGGGGAGGGGGCACAGATACGCAATATTTT.

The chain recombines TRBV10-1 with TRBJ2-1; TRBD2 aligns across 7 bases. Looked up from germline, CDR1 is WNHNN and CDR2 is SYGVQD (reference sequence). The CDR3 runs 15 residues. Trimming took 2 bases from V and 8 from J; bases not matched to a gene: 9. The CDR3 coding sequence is TGCGCCAGCAGTGAGCAAATGGGAGGGCCGGATGAGCAGTTCTTC. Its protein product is CASSEQMGGPDEQFF.

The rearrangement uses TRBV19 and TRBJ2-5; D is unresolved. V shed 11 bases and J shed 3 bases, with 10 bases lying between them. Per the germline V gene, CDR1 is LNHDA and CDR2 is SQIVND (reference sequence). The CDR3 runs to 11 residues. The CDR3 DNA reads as TGTGCCCGGAACTTAAAAGAGACCCAGTACTTC. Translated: CARNLKETQYF.

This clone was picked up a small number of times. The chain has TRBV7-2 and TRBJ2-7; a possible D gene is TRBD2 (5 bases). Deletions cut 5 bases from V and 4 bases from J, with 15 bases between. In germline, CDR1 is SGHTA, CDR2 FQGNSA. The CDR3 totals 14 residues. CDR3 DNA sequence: TGTGCCAGCAGCCTAAAGTCCGGCGGGTACGAGCAGTACTTC. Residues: CASSLKSGGYEQYF.

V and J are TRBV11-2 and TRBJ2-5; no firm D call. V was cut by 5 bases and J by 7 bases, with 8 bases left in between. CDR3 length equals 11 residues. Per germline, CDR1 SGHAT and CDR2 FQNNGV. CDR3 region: CASSLDWTQYF. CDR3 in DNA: TGTGCCAGCAGCCTCGACTGGACCCAGTACTTC.

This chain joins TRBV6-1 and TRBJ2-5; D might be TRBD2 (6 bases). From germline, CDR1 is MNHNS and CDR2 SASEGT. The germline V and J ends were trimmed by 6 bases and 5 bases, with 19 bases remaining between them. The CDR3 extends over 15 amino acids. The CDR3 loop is CASSSGGTWGETQYF. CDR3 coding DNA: TGTGCCAGCAGCTCCGGGGGTACCTGGGGGGAGACCCAGTACTTC.

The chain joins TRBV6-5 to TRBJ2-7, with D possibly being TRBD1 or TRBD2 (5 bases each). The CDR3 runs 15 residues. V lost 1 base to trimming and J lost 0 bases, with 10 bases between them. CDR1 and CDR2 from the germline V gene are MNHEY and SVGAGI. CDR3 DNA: TGTGCCAGCAGTTACTTCCGGGACCCCTCCTACGAGCAGTACTTC. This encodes CASSYFRDPSYEQYF.

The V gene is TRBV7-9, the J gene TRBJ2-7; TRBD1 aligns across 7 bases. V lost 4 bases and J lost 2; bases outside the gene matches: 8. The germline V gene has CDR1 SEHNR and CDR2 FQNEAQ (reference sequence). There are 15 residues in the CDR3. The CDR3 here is CASSSPDRATYEQYF. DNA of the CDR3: TGTGCCAGCAGCTCTCCCGACAGGGCAACCTACGAGCAGTACTTC.

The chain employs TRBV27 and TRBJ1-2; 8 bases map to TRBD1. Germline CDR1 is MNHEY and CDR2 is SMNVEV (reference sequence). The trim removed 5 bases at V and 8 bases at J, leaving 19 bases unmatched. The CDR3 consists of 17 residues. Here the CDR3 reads CASSRRRTGLDSGGYTF. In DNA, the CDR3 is TGTGCCAGCAGTCGACGACGGACAGGGTTGGATTCGGGAGGCTACACCTTC.

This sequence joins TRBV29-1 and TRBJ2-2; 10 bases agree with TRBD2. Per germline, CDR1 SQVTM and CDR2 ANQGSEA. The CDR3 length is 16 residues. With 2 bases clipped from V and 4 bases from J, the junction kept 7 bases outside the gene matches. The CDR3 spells CSVELGLAGVTGELFF. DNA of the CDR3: TGCAGCGTTGAATTAGGCCTAGCGGGAGTCACCGGGGAGCTGTTTTTT.

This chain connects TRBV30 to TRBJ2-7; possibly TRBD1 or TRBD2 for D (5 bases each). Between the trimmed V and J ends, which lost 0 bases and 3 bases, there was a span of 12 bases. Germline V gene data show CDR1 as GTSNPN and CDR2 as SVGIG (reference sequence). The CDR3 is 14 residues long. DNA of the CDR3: TGTGCCTGGAGTGTACGGGGCAGTAGCTACGAGCAGTACTTC. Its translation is CAWSVRGSSYEQYF. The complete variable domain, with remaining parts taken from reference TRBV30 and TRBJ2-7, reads SQTIHQWPATLVQPVGSPLSLECTVEGTSNPNLYWYRQAAGRGLQLLFYSVGIGQISSEVPQNLSASRPQDRQFILSSKKLLLSDSGFYLCAWSVRGSSYEQYFGPGTRLTVT.